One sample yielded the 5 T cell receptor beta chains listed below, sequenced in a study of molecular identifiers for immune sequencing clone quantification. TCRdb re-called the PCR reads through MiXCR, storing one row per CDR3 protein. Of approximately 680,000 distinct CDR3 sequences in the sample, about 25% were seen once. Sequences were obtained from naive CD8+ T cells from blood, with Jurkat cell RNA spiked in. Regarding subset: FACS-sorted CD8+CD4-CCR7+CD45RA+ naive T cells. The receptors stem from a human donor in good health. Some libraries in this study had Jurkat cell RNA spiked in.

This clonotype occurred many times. In nucleotides, the CDR3 is TGCAGCGCCGTAATAGGGACTGAAGCTTTCTTT. Amino acids: CSAVIGTEAFF. This sequence joins TRBV29-1 and TRBJ1-1; D is unclear. Germline values: CDR1 SQVTM, CDR2 ANQGSEA. Trimming removed 7 bases at V and 5 bases at J, with 11 bases between. This CDR3 has 11 amino acids.

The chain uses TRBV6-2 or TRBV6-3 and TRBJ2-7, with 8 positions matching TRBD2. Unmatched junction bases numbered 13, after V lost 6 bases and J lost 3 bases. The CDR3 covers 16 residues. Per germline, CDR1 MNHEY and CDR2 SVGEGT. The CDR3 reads CASSSSGGRFFYEQYF. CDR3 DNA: TGTGCCAGCAGCTCCTCGGGAGGGCGCTTTTTCTACGAGCAGTACTTC.

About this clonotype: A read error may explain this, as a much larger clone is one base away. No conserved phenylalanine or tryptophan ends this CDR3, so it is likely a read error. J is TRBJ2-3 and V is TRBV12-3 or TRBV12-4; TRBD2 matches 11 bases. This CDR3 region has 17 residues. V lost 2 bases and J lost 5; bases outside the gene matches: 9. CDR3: CASSLRPSGGPGDTQYL. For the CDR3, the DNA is TGTGCCAGCAGTTTACGGCCTAGCGGGGGGCCAGGAGATACGCAGTATCTT.

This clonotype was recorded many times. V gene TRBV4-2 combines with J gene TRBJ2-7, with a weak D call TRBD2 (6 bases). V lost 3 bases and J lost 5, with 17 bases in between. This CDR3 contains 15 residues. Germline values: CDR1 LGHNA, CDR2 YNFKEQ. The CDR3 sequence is CASSQQEGPGDEQYF. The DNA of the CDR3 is TGTGCCAGCAGCCAGCAGGAGGGCCCTGGGGACGAGCAGTACTTC.

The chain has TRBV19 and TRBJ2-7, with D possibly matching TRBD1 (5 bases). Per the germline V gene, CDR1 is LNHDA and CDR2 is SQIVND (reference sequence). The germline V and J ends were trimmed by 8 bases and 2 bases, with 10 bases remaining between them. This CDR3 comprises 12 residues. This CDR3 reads CASATATYEQYF. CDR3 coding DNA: TGTGCCAGTGCGACAGCCACCTACGAGCAGTACTTC.